This TCR beta chain was sequenced for a study of identifying expanded T cells in peripheral blood. Study-level results: Variance in clone template counts between two-week samples significantly increased with total template count across all healthy donors. Over two and four weeks, about 15 and 19 clones changed, versus roughly 1.1 between replicates.

The CDR3 length is 17 residues. J was trimmed by 3 bases and V by 4 bases; bases with no gene match: 8. From germline, CDR1 is SEHNR and CDR2 FQNEAQ (reference sequence). As for this clone: What it binds is not known.

Assay: immunoSEQ multiplex PCR; the TCRdb copy retains only in-frame clones and omits some. The table lists 70,000 to 95,000 clones, 70% to 90% of them singletons. The chain links TRBV7-9 to TRBJ2-6; 8 bases map to TRBD1. The clonotype originates from a person between 18 and 69 years old in good health. The sample was blood. The CDR3 loop reads CASSSPLRGLGANVLTF. CDR3 DNA: TGTGCCAGCAGCTCCCCCCTCAGGGGGCTTGGGGCCAACGTCCTGACTTTC.